A single sample gave rise to the 28 T cell receptor beta chains below, sequenced in a study of OX40 agonist ivuxolimab in advanced cancers. Profiling relied on immunoSEQ multiplex PCR, and the TCRdb table lists in-frame clones only, not all of them. The sample gives tens of thousands of clones, around 94% of which show up once; around 10% is in the top ten. This specimen was CD4+ or CD8+ T cells sorted from blood, taken in a trial of the OX40 agonist ivuxolimab. The source of these receptors is an adult with an advanced solid tumor such as melanoma, head and neck, liver or kidney cancer.

This clone has a single count. The chain recombines TRBV9 with TRBJ2-1; possibly TRBD2 for D (6 bases). This CDR3 is built from 13 residues. The germline gives CDR1 SGDLS, CDR2 YYNGEE. With 4 bases removed from V and 8 bases from J, the gap between germline ends came to 13 bases. The CDR3 spells CASSPPLADEQFF. As DNA, the CDR3 is TGTGCCAGCAGCCCGCCTTTAGCGGATGAGCAGTTCTTC.

The chain combines TRBV6-1 with TRBJ2-3; perhaps TRBD1 as D (5 bases). Germline CDR1 is MNHNS and CDR2 is SASEGT. V was shortened by 7 bases and J by 0 bases, with 14 bases between the two germline ends. CDR3 length: 15 amino acids. The CDR3, as DNA: TGTGCCAGCACCCCAACGGCAGGGAGCACAGATACGCAGTATTTT. Translated: CASTPTAGSTDTQYF.

The V gene is TRBV2, the J gene TRBJ1-3; 9 bases agree with TRBD1. Trimming removed 7 bases from V and 2 bases from J; junction bases left unmatched: 6. CDR1 and CDR2 from the germline V gene are SNHLY and FYNNEI. This CDR3 is 15 amino acids long. Here the CDR3 DNA reads TGTGCCAGCATAAGACGGACAGGGGCTGGAAACACCATATATTTT. Translated: CASIRRTGAGNTIYF.

Only one count was recorded for this clone. This rearrangement joins TRBV27 to TRBJ1-1, with D unresolved. V lost 1 base and J 4 bases, leaving 13 bases between the germline ends. Germline V gene lookup returns CDR1 MNHEY and CDR2 SMNVEV (reference sequence). The CDR3 sequence is 15 residues long. CDR3 sequence reads: CASSLYEASSTEAFF. In nucleotides, the CDR3 is TGTGCCAGCAGTTTATATGAGGCCTCGAGCACTGAAGCTTTCTTT.

The rearrangement joins TRBV23-1 to TRBJ2-1; weak D call: TRBD2 (5 bases). TRBV23-1 counts as an open reading frame of uncertain function. The CDR3 sequence is 16 residues long. Trimming cost V 1 base and J 2 bases, with 12 bases left between them. The CDR3 protein is CASSQWLARAYNEQFF. The CDR3, as DNA: TGCGCCAGCAGTCAATGGCTCGCGAGGGCCTACAATGAGCAGTTCTTC.

The chain joins TRBV7-9 to TRBJ2-7, with TRBD1 matching 11 bases. Germline CDR1 is SEHNR and CDR2 is FQNEAQ (reference sequence). J was trimmed by 5 bases and V by 5 bases; bases with no gene match: 17. CDR3 length: 18 residues. This chain's CDR3 is CASSVTGLRGQGVDEQYF. CDR3 nucleotide sequence: TGTGCCAGCAGCGTTACGGGCCTACGGGGACAGGGGGTCGACGAGCAGTACTTC.

V and J are TRBV19 and TRBJ2-7, with 10 bases fitting TRBD1. CDR1 and CDR2 (germline): LNHDA, SQIVND (reference sequence). CDR3 length: 15 residues. The trim removed 3 bases at V and 1 base at J, leaving 3 bases unmatched. The CDR3 sequence: CASSIGTGVSYEQYF. The CDR3 nucleotides are TGTGCCAGTAGTATCGGGACAGGGGTTTCCTACGAGCAGTACTTC. The whole variable domain, filled in from reference TRBV19 and TRBJ2-7, reads DGGITQSPKYLFRKEGQNVTLSCEQNLNHDAMYWYRQDPGQGLRLIYYSQIVNDFQKGDIAEGYSVSREKKESFPLTVTSAQKNPTAFYLCASSIGTGVSYEQYFGPGTRLTVT.

This chain connects TRBV5-1 to TRBJ1-4, with TRBD1 as a possible D gene (5 bases). Trimming removed 3 bases at V and 7 bases at J, with 10 bases between. CDR3 size: 13 residues. Germline values: CDR1 SGHRS, CDR2 YFSETQ. The CDR3 is CASSSRGGEKLFF. The CDR3 region has the DNA TGCGCCAGCAGCTCTAGGGGTGGTGAAAAACTGTTTTTT.

This clone appeared a single time. The chain couples TRBV9 to TRBJ1-1, with 7 positions matching TRBD1. V lost 0 bases, J lost 4 bases, and 6 bases stayed unmatched. The CDR3 runs 15 residues. Germline V gene lookup returns CDR1 SGDLS and CDR2 YYNGEE. The CDR3 loop is CASSVGTAGGTEAFF. CDR3 in DNA: TGTGCCAGCAGCGTAGGGACCGCAGGGGGCACTGAAGCTTTCTTT.

The V call is TRBV9, the J call TRBJ2-1; 8 nucleotides line up with TRBD2. CDR3 size: 15 residues. Per the germline V gene, CDR1 is SGDLS and CDR2 is YYNGEE. V was clipped by 0 bases and J by 6 bases; unmatched bases: 5. CDR3 sequence (DNA): TGTGCCAGCAGCGTAGAAAGCGGGAGAATCAATGAGCAGTTCTTC. As protein: CASSVESGRINEQFF.

The chain is built from TRBV2 and TRBJ2-1, with 7 nucleotides matching TRBD2. V gave up 4 bases and J gave up 5 bases; unmatched junction bases: 8. This CDR3 contains 15 residues. Germline lookup yields CDR1 SNHLY and CDR2 FYNNEI. This CDR3 reads CASSGYSGVDNEQFF. For the CDR3, the DNA is TGTGCCAGCAGTGGTTACAGCGGGGTCGACAATGAGCAGTTCTTC.

This rearrangement joins TRBV6-6 to TRBJ2-7; the match to TRBD1 covers 8 bases. With V trimmed by 5 bases and J by 0 bases, 6 bases remained unmatched. The CDR3 runs to 15 residues. In germline, CDR1 is MNHNY, CDR2 SVGAGI (reference sequence). The CDR3 reads CASSADRGGSYEQYF. The CDR3 DNA reads as TGTGCCAGCAGTGCTGACAGGGGAGGCTCCTACGAGCAGTACTTC.

The V gene is TRBV2, the J gene TRBJ2-2; TRBD2 is a possible D gene (5 bases). Trimming left V 3 bases short and J 4 bases short, with 9 bases between. The CDR3 has 14 residues. Germline V gene data show CDR1 as SNHLY and CDR2 as FYNNEI. CDR3 sequence: CASSDGIGTGELFF. The CDR3 nucleotides read TGTGCCAGCAGTGACGGGATTGGCACCGGGGAGCTGTTTTTT.

This clone was seen a single time. The V gene is TRBV6-1, the J gene TRBJ2-7; possibly TRBD2 for D (7 bases). Germline V CDR1 and CDR2: MNHNS, SASEGT. The CDR3 runs to 14 residues. Trimming left V 5 bases short and J 5 bases short, with 16 bases between. The CDR3 region is CASSPRGAGDEQYF. CDR3 sequence (DNA): TGTGCCAGCAGTCCCCGGGGGGCCGGGGACGAGCAGTACTTC.

The chain uses TRBV4-1 and TRBJ1-1, with D perhaps TRBD1 (5 bases). Trimming shortened V by 0 bases and J by 4 bases, and 12 bases separated the two germline ends. Germline assignment: CDR1 MGHRA and CDR2 YSYEKL. This CDR3 is 15 amino acids long. As DNA, the CDR3 is TGCGCCAGCAGCCAAGATCAGGGAATGGGCACTGAAGCTTTCTTT. Protein: CASSQDQGMGTEAFF.

The V and J genes are TRBV7-9 and TRBJ2-1; the match to TRBD2 covers 13 bases. This CDR3 spans 16 amino acids. Germline V gene data show CDR1 as SEHNR and CDR2 as FQNEAQ (reference sequence). The V gene end was trimmed by 5 bases and the J gene end by 10 bases; junction bases not matched to a gene: 11. The CDR3 DNA reads TGTGCCAGCAGCCTACGGGAACTAGCGGGAGGGCAGGAGCAGTTCTTC. It translates to CASSLRELAGGQEQFF.

The chain employs TRBV10-2 and TRBJ2-5, with D perhaps TRBD2 (5 bases). V lost 9 bases, J lost 5 bases, and 13 bases lay in between. CDR1 WSHSY and CDR2 SAAADI come from the germline V gene. The CDR3 length is 12 residues. This CDR3 reads CASSLRGETQYF. The CDR3 nucleotides are TGCGCCAGTTCCCTGAGAGGGGAGACCCAGTACTTC.

The chain employs TRBV4-1 and TRBJ2-1; D gene ambiguous. The CDR3 covers 16 residues. Germline V gene lookup returns CDR1 MGHRA and CDR2 YSYEKL. Deletions cut 0 bases from V and 10 bases from J, with 19 bases between. The CDR3 DNA reads as TGCGCCAGCAGCCAAGAATTGGTGTCTCGTTCAGAGGAGCAGTTCTTC. Translating gives CASSQELVSRSEEQFF.

V and J are TRBV11-2 and TRBJ2-1; 10 nucleotides line up with TRBD2. The germline V gene has CDR1 SGHAT and CDR2 FQNNGV. With V trimmed by 1 base and J by 6 bases, 0 bases remained unmatched. The length of the CDR3 is 14 residues. The CDR3: CASSLGTSGNEQFF. CDR3 DNA sequence: TGTGCCAGCAGCTTAGGGACTAGCGGCAATGAGCAGTTCTTC.

This chain connects TRBV6-5 to TRBJ2-7, with D unresolved. CDR1 is MNHEY, CDR2 SVGAGI, per germline. The CDR3 loop spans 11 amino acids. V lost 7 bases, J lost 3 bases, and 7 bases lay in between. CDR3 DNA: TGTGCCAGCACTCTAGGCTACGAGCAGTACTTC. The encoded protein is CASTLGYEQYF.

The chain combines TRBV6-6 with TRBJ2-3; D remains unclear. The CDR3 is 12 residues long. Germline V gene data show CDR1 as MNHNY and CDR2 as SVGAGI (reference sequence). The V end lost 2 bases, the J end lost 6 bases, and 6 bases lay between the germline ends. The CDR3 DNA sequence: TGTGCCAGCAGTTACCTGGGCGATACGCAGTATTTT. It translates to CASSYLGDTQYF.

The chain uses TRBV5-5 and TRBJ2-7; TRBD1 might be the D (6 bases). The CDR3 runs to 14 residues. Deletions cut 3 bases from V and 4 bases from J, with 14 bases between. Germline values: CDR1 SGHKS, CDR2 YYEKEE (reference sequence). In nucleotides, the CDR3 is TGTGCCAGCAGCTCGATACAGGGCTTTTACGAGCAGTACTTC. This codes for CASSSIQGFYEQYF.

V and J are TRBV7-2 and TRBJ2-1; 7 bases align to TRBD2. V gave up 1 base and J gave up 8 bases; unmatched junction bases: 17. Germline V lookup: CDR1 SGHTA, CDR2 FQGNSA. The CDR3 is 18 amino acids. CDR3 coding DNA: TGTGCCAGCAGCTTAGTAGCTTTTGCGGGAGCCCCAGAGGATGAGCAGTTCTTC. It encodes CASSLVAFAGAPEDEQFF.

This rearrangement joins TRBV25-1 to TRBJ2-1, with a tentative D call TRBD2 (7 bases). Germline CDR1 and CDR2: MGHDK and SYGVNS. This CDR3 is 11 amino acids long. Trimming pared 9 bases from V and 10 bases from J, leaving 13 bases between. The CDR3 DNA is TGTGCCAGTATAAGGGGGGGCGAGCAGTTCTTC. It translates to CASIRGGEQFF.

V gene TRBV9 combines with J gene TRBJ2-7; TRBD2 aligns across 7 bases. CDR3 size: 13 residues. Germline CDR1 is SGDLS and CDR2 is YYNGEE. With 4 bases clipped from V and 7 bases from J, the junction kept 8 bases outside the gene matches. The CDR3 here is CASSRGGEGEQYF. The CDR3 bases are TGTGCCAGCAGCCGCGGAGGGGAGGGGGAGCAGTACTTC.

The V gene is TRBV10-1, the J gene TRBJ2-3; 7 nucleotides line up with TRBD1. This CDR3 contains 13 residues. Germline V gives CDR1 WNHNN, CDR2 SYGVQD (reference sequence). Losses at the gene ends were 6 bases for V and 1 base for J; bases not matched to a gene: 1. Written as DNA, the CDR3 is TGCGCCAGCAGCACAGGGGGCACAGATACGCAGTATTTT. Amino acid sequence: CASSTGGTDTQYF.

This chain links TRBV27 with TRBJ2-3; TRBD2 matches at 7 bases. The CDR3 covers 17 residues. V lost 2 bases, J lost 2 bases, and 10 bases stayed unmatched. Per germline, CDR1 MNHEY and CDR2 SMNVEV (reference sequence). The CDR3 bases are TGTGCCAGCAGTTTACGGGGGAGGGCCTCTATCACAGATACGCAGTATTTT. Protein product: CASSLRGRASITDTQYF.

The chain has TRBV9 and TRBJ1-3; D gene ambiguous. The germline CDR1 and CDR2 sequences are SGDLS and YYNGEE. The CDR3 covers 14 residues. Trimming left V 0 bases short and J 4 bases short, with 8 bases between. The CDR3, as DNA: TGTGCCAGCAGCGTAGCGCGTGCGGGAAACACCATATATTTT. It yields the protein CASSVARAGNTIYF. Full variable domain (outside the CDR3, taken from reference TRBV9 and TRBJ1-3): DSGVTQTPKHLITATGQRVTLRCSPRSGDLSVYWYQQSLDQGLQFLIQYYNGEERAKGNILERFSAQQFPDLHSELNLSSLELGDSALYFCASSVARAGNTIYFGEGSWLTVV.